This T cell receptor beta chain was sequenced in a study of control samples from healthy donors and cancer patients. The assay was immunoSEQ multiplex PCR, and TCRdb's table has in-frame clones only and misses some. Seen here are about 140,000 clones, roughly 90% observed once, and the top ten hold around 4.6%. Sequenced input: blood. The clonotype comes from a man younger than 40 in good health.

The CDR3: CASSPRDGSSYEQYF. In DNA form, the CDR3 reads TGTGCCAGCAGCCCGCGGGACGGCAGTTCCTACGAGCAGTACTTC. This sequence joins TRBV11-3 and TRBJ2-7, with D maybe TRBD2 (6 bases). Trimming shortened V by 5 bases and J by 1 base, and 15 bases separated the two germline ends. The CDR3 loop spans 15 amino acids. CDR1 and CDR2 from the germline V gene are SGHNT and YENEEA.